The rows below give T cell receptor beta chains drawn from one sample of a study of blood T cell repertoires in COVID-19. Sequencing was performed with immunoSEQ multiplex PCR; in TCRdb, only in-frame clones are kept and a portion is missing. The sample lists over 25,000 clones, roughly 85% occurring once. Material for sequencing was peripheral blood. The source is a man aged 80 or over with active COVID-19. Each CDR3 is given with its conserved first and last residue. Fields, in order: clone size, V gene, J gene, D gene, CDR3 protein, CDR3 DNA. D genes are given only for firm matches. Part of the rows lack a size; the others show once, few, many or a class for expanded clones.

abundance: .; v_gene: TRBV5-1; j_gene: TRBJ2-7; d_gene: .; CDR3aa: CASSPLAASSYEQYF; CDR3nt: TGCGCCAGCAGCCCCTTGGCGGCAAGCTCCTACGAGCAGTACTTC
abundance: .; v_gene: TRBV5-1; j_gene: TRBJ2-3; d_gene: .; CDR3aa: CASSRGQRSDTQYF; CDR3nt: TGCGCCAGCAGTCGCGGACAGAGGTCAGATACGCAGTATTTT
abundance: .; v_gene: TRBV5-4; j_gene: TRBJ1-2; d_gene: .; CDR3aa: CASSLREGHGYTF; CDR3nt: TGTGCCAGCAGCCTGAGGGAAGGCCATGGCTACACCTTC
abundance: once; v_gene: TRBV7-2; j_gene: TRBJ2-7; d_gene: TRBD2; CDR3aa: CASSLLPSGGASSYEQYF; CDR3nt: TGTGCCAGCAGCTTACTCCCTAGCGGGGGGGCAAGCTCCTACGAGCAGTACTTC
abundance: .; v_gene: TRBV28; j_gene: TRBJ1-5; d_gene: .; CDR3aa: CASKALSSNQPQHF; CDR3nt: TGTGCCAGCAAAGCACTATCGAGCAATCAGCCCCAGCATTTT
abundance: once; v_gene: TRBV5-1; j_gene: TRBJ2-7; d_gene: .; CDR3aa: CASSLTSPGTPNYEQYF; CDR3nt: TGCGCCAGCAGCCTAACCAGTCCCGGGACTCCTAACTACGAGCAGTACTTC
abundance: .; v_gene: TRBV3-1/TRBV3-2; j_gene: TRBJ2-5; d_gene: TRBD1; CDR3aa: CASSQESGGCETQYF; CDR3nt: TGTGCCAGCAGCCAAGAATCAGGGGGATGCGAGACCCAGTACTTC
abundance: .; v_gene: TRBV15; j_gene: TRBJ2-1; d_gene: TRBD2; CDR3aa: CATSRVRSGGNEQFF; CDR3nt: TGTGCCACCAGCAGAGTCCGTAGCGGGGGCAATGAGCAGTTCTTC
abundance: .; v_gene: TRBV9; j_gene: TRBJ2-2; d_gene: TRBD2; CDR3aa: CASSVVERGTGELFF; CDR3nt: TGTGCCAGCAGCGTAGTTGAGCGGGGAACCGGGGAGCTGTTTTTT
abundance: .; v_gene: TRBV9; j_gene: TRBJ2-7; d_gene: TRBD1; CDR3aa: CASGTGGYEQYF; CDR3nt: TGTGCCAGCGGGACAGGGGGTTACGAGCAGTACTTC
abundance: .; v_gene: TRBV11-2; j_gene: TRBJ2-5; d_gene: .; CDR3aa: CASSFGHIQETQYF; CDR3nt: TGTGCCAGCAGCTTTGGACATATACAAGAGACCCAGTACTTC
abundance: once; v_gene: TRBV19; j_gene: TRBJ2-7; d_gene: TRBD2; CDR3aa: CASSTNPGGEQYF; CDR3nt: TGTGCCAGTAGCACTAACCCGGGGGGCGAGCAGTACTTC
abundance: .; v_gene: TRBV10-3; j_gene: TRBJ1-2; d_gene: TRBD1; CDR3aa: CAISAQVEGTGAYGYTF; CDR3nt: TGTGCCATCAGCGCTCAGGTTGAGGGGACAGGGGCCTATGGCTACACCTTC
abundance: .; v_gene: TRBV30; j_gene: TRBJ1-3; d_gene: .; CDR3aa: CAWKWTNSGNTIYF; CDR3nt: TGTGCCTGGAAGTGGACAAACTCTGGAAACACCATATATTTT
abundance: .; v_gene: TRBV2; j_gene: TRBJ2-7; d_gene: TRBD1; CDR3aa: CASSRDREGWEQYF; CDR3nt: TGTGCCAGCAGTAGGGACAGGGAGGGATGGGAGCAGTACTTC
abundance: .; v_gene: TRBV18; j_gene: TRBJ1-2; d_gene: TRBD1; CDR3aa: CASSPTGTGDYGYTF; CDR3nt: TGTGCCAGCTCACCCACCGGGACAGGGGACTATGGCTACACCTTC
abundance: .; v_gene: TRBV12-3/TRBV12-4; j_gene: TRBJ2-2; d_gene: .; CDR3aa: CASSKQGTGELFF; CDR3nt: TGTGCCAGCAGTAAACAGGGTACCGGGGAGCTGTTTTTT
abundance: .; v_gene: TRBV24-1; j_gene: TRBJ2-4; d_gene: TRBD2; CDR3aa: CATSDAASGENQYF; CDR3nt: TGTGCCACCAGTGATGCGGCTAGCGGGGAGAACCAGTACTTC
abundance: .; v_gene: TRBV7-2; j_gene: TRBJ2-1; d_gene: .; CDR3aa: CASSPGPIAQANNEQFF; CDR3nt: TGTGCCAGCAGCCCCGGCCCTATAGCGCAGGCAAACAATGAGCAGTTCTTC
abundance: .; v_gene: TRBV18; j_gene: TRBJ2-3; d_gene: .; CDR3aa: CASSPGLSTDTQYF; CDR3nt: TGTGCCAGCTCACCAGGCTTGAGCACAGATACGCAGTATTTT
abundance: .; v_gene: TRBV9; j_gene: TRBJ1-6; d_gene: .; CDR3aa: CASSSAASPLHF; CDR3nt: TGTGCCAGCAGCTCCGCAGCGTCACCCCTCCACTTT
abundance: .; v_gene: TRBV6-4; j_gene: TRBJ2-5; d_gene: TRBD2; CDR3aa: CASSDPGLLQETQYF; CDR3nt: TGTGCCAGCAGTGACCCGGGACTATTGCAAGAGACCCAGTACTTC
abundance: .; v_gene: TRBV27; j_gene: TRBJ1-1; d_gene: TRBD1; CDR3aa: CASRPTGGTEAFF; CDR3nt: TGTGCCAGCAGACCGACAGGGGGCACTGAAGCTTTCTTT
abundance: .; v_gene: TRBV5-4; j_gene: TRBJ2-5; d_gene: TRBD2; CDR3aa: CASSTGLAGGPETQYF; CDR3nt: TGTGCCAGCAGCACCGGACTAGCGGGGGGGCCGGAGACCCAGTACTTC
abundance: .; v_gene: TRBV6-6; j_gene: TRBJ2-7; d_gene: .; CDR3aa: CASSARDSISYEQYF; CDR3nt: TGTGCCAGCAGTGCCCGAGACAGTATTAGCTACGAGCAGTACTTC
abundance: .; v_gene: TRBV6-1; j_gene: TRBJ2-7; d_gene: .; CDR3aa: CASSEGRSYEQYF; CDR3nt: TGTGCCAGCAGTGAAGGCAGGTCTTACGAGCAGTACTTC
abundance: .; v_gene: TRBV2; j_gene: TRBJ1-5; d_gene: .; CDR3aa: CASSVNPGRGNQPQHF; CDR3nt: TGTGCCAGCAGTGTGAACCCAGGGAGGGGCAATCAGCCCCAGCATTTT
abundance: .; v_gene: TRBV15; j_gene: TRBJ2-3; d_gene: .; CDR3aa: CATSSARGNTDTQYF; CDR3nt: TGTGCCACCAGCAGCGCCCGGGGGAACACAGATACGCAGTATTTT
abundance: .; v_gene: TRBV2; j_gene: TRBJ1-5; d_gene: .; CDR3aa: CASSTQTGNSNQPQHF; CDR3nt: TGTGCCAGCAGTACTCAAACAGGGAATAGCAATCAGCCCCAGCATTTT
abundance: .; v_gene: TRBV5-5; j_gene: TRBJ2-1; d_gene: .; CDR3aa: CASSLVAVLRGTSYNEQFF; CDR3nt: TGTGCCAGCAGCTTGGTTGCGGTTCTTCGGGGTACGTCCTACAATGAGCAGTTCTTC